Each of the 18 T cell receptor beta chains below was sequenced from the same sample in a study of blood T cell repertoires in COVID-19 (TCRdb year 2020). Libraries were made using the immunoSEQ multiplex PCR assay. TCRdb mirrors the immuneACCESS table, restricted to in-frame sequences. Some clones are absent from its copies; in checked studies, under half trace to an unresolved V gene, and the reason for the others is unknown. The sample table contains 200,000 to 300,000 clones; only one count was recorded for 80% to 95% of them. The ten largest account for over 0.65% of the sample. Sample: peripheral blood. These receptors originate from a man aged 25 to 40 with COVID-19, enrolled during active disease.

The chain uses TRBV7-2 and TRBJ1-2, with 8 positions matching TRBD1. CDR3 length equals 14 residues. V was pared by 4 bases and J by 8 bases, with 9 bases of the junction left unmatched. Germline lookup yields CDR1 SGHTA and CDR2 FQGNSA. As DNA, the CDR3 is TGTGCCAGCAGCTCGACCGGACAGGGAGGGGGCTACACCTTC. Protein: CASSSTGQGGGYTF.

J is TRBJ1-2 and V is TRBV10-3; 8 bases fit TRBD1. The CDR3 length is 13 residues. The V segment lost 0 bases and the J segment 6 bases; nucleotides outside the gene matches: 0. Germline assignment: CDR1 ENHRY and CDR2 SYGVKD. CDR3: CAISESGQDGYTF. The CDR3 DNA reads as TGTGCCATCAGTGAGTCGGGACAGGATGGCTACACCTTC.

The CDR3 region has the DNA TGTGCCAGCAGGACTACAGGGACCATTCAGTACTTC. This encodes CASRTTGTIQYF. V gene TRBV2 combines with J gene TRBJ2-4; D may be TRBD1 (6 bases). This CDR3 has 12 amino acids. Germline lookup yields CDR1 SNHLY and CDR2 FYNNEI. The V gene lost 6 bases and the J gene lost 9 bases, with 12 bases spanning the gap.

V is TRBV6-6 and J is TRBJ2-7, with TRBD2 matching over 10 bases. This CDR3 is 15 amino acids long. Looked up from germline, CDR1 is MNHNY and CDR2 is SVGAGI (reference sequence). The trim removed 4 bases at V and 3 bases at J, leaving 6 bases unmatched. CDR3 nucleotides: TGTGCCAGCAGTTTCCTAGCGGGGGCCAACTACGAGCAGTACTTC. This sequence encodes CASSFLAGANYEQYF.

The gene calls are TRBV29-1 and TRBJ1-2, with a tentative D call TRBD1 (5 bases). Trimming pared 6 bases from V and 3 bases from J, leaving 17 bases between. The germline CDR1 and CDR2 sequences are SQVTM and ANQGSEA. The CDR3 extends over 14 amino acids. CDR3 loop: CSVNPGGRDYGYTF. CDR3 DNA: TGCAGCGTCAACCCCGGCGGCAGGGACTATGGCTACACCTTC.

The rearrangement uses TRBV11-2 and TRBJ1-1; D is unclear. The CDR3 is 15 residues long. Trimming removed 1 base at V and 3 bases at J, with 12 bases between. CDR1 is SGHAT, CDR2 FQNNGV, per germline. CDR3 DNA: TGTGCCAGCAGCTTAGGTCGCGGATTGTACACTGAAGCTTTCTTT. Amino acid sequence: CASSLGRGLYTEAFF. Variable domain in full (rest from reference TRBV11-2 and TRBJ1-1): EAGVAQSPRYKIIEKRQSVAFWCNPISGHATLYWYQQILGQGPKLLIQFQNNGVVDDSQLPKDRFSAERLKGVDSTLKIQPAKLEDSAVYLCASSLGRGLYTEAFFGQGTRLTVV.

This rearrangement joins TRBV27 to TRBJ1-1; a weak D match, TRBD1 (6 bases). V was cut by 5 bases and J by 1 base, with 14 bases left in between. Germline V CDR1 and CDR2: MNHEY, SMNVEV (reference sequence). This CDR3 spans 15 amino acids. CDR3 nucleotides: TGTGCCAGCAGTCGGAGTCGGACAGAGAACACTGAAGCTTTCTTT. Translation gives CASSRSRTENTEAFF.

This rearrangement joins TRBV18 to TRBJ2-2, with 7 bases aligning to TRBD2. Unmatched junction bases numbered 3, after V lost 1 base and J lost 4 bases. The CDR3 has 15 residues. Germline V gives CDR1 KGHSH, CDR2 LQKENI. CDR3 sequence: CASSPRREGTGELFF. In DNA, the CDR3 is TGTGCCAGCTCACCACGCAGGGAGGGCACCGGGGAGCTGTTTTTT.

This chain joins TRBV7-3 and TRBJ2-1; a weak D match, TRBD2 (6 bases). The CDR3 spans 15 residues. Germline V CDR1 and CDR2: SGHTA, FQGTGA. The V and J ends lost 1 base and 2 bases respectively, with 9 bases between them. The CDR3 here is CASSLNGGPYNEQFF. The CDR3 nucleotides are TGTGCCAGCAGCTTAAACGGGGGACCCTACAATGAGCAGTTCTTC.

The chain has TRBV5-1 and TRBJ2-6; a possible D gene is TRBD1 (5 bases). The germline gives CDR1 SGHRS, CDR2 YFSETQ. V lost 4 bases and J lost 0, with 11 bases in between. The CDR3 has 16 residues. The CDR3 loop is CASSALTVSGANVLTF. For the CDR3, the DNA is TGCGCCAGCAGCGCCCTGACAGTCTCTGGGGCCAACGTCCTGACTTTC.

The chain couples TRBV13 to TRBJ1-1; 8 bases agree with TRBD1. V dropped 5 bases and J dropped 4; count of bases not matched to a gene: 3. CDR3 length: 13 residues. Germline V gene data show CDR1 as PRHDT and CDR2 as FYEKMQ (reference sequence). The DNA for the CDR3 is TGTGCCAGCAGCCGCGACAGGGGCACTGAAGCTTTCTTT. Translation gives CASSRDRGTEAFF.

V is TRBV7-6 and J is TRBJ2-7, with TRBD1 matching over 10 bases. This CDR3 contains 15 residues. Trimming cost V 5 bases and J 1 base; bases outside gene matches: 5. From germline, CDR1 is SGHVS and CDR2 FNYEAQ. The CDR3 DNA sequence: TGTGCCAGCAGCCTGACAGGGGGCATATCCTACGAGCAGTACTTC. This gives the protein CASSLTGGISYEQYF.

The rearrangement uses TRBV2 and TRBJ1-1; TRBD1 might be the D (6 bases). Trimming pared 4 bases from V and 4 bases from J, leaving 7 bases between. In germline, CDR1 is SNHLY, CDR2 FYNNEI. The length of the CDR3 is 12 residues. The CDR3 reads CASSAGATEAFF. CDR3 in DNA: TGTGCCAGCAGTGCAGGGGCCACTGAAGCTTTCTTT. The full variable domain, in which reference TRBV2 and TRBJ1-1 provide the parts outside the CDR3, is EPEVTQTPSHQVTQMGQEVILRCVPISNHLYFYWYRQILGQKVEFLVSFYNNEISEKSEIFDDQFSVERPDGSNFTLKIRSTKLEDSAMYFCASSAGATEAFFGQGTRLTVV.

V is TRBV6-7 and J is TRBJ1-5; D is uncertain. TRBV6-7 is an open reading frame whose function is uncertain. V lost 2 bases and J 6 bases, leaving 14 bases between the germline ends. CDR3 length: 15 residues. The CDR3 is CASSYVGRNCQPQHF. CDR3 nucleotide sequence: TGTGCCAGCAGTTACGTGGGCAGGAATTGTCAGCCCCAGCATTTT.

The V gene is TRBV5-6, the J gene TRBJ1-4; 7 nucleotides match TRBD1. The germline CDR1 and CDR2 sequences are SGHDT and YYEEEE. V lost 3 bases, J lost 4 bases, and 6 bases stayed unmatched. The CDR3 runs to 15 residues. The CDR3 spells CASSYGTANNEKLFF. The DNA of the CDR3 is TGTGCCAGCAGCTATGGGACAGCGAATAATGAAAAACTGTTTTTT.

The chain carries TRBV27 and TRBJ2-7, with a weak D call TRBD1 (5 bases). Trimming removed 3 bases from V and 1 base from J, with 10 bases in between. This CDR3 has 14 amino acids. Germline V gene sequence: CDR1 MNHEY, CDR2 SMNVEV (reference sequence). In DNA form, the CDR3 reads TGTGCCAGCAGTTTGGGCAGGGCTTCCTACGAGCAGTACTTC. Protein: CASSLGRASYEQYF.

V is TRBV7-9 and J is TRBJ2-7; TRBD2 aligns across 9 bases. The CDR3 consists of 16 residues. Germline assignment: CDR1 SEHNR and CDR2 FQNEAQ (reference sequence). V lost 5 bases and J lost 0; bases outside the gene matches: 8. The chain's CDR3 is CASSRRSGGYSYEQYF. For the CDR3, the DNA is TGTGCCAGCAGCCGCCGTAGCGGGGGCTACTCCTACGAGCAGTACTTC.

This chain connects TRBV18 to TRBJ2-3, with 15 nucleotides matching TRBD2. This CDR3 is 17 amino acids long. From germline, CDR1 is KGHSH and CDR2 LQKENI. V lost 3 bases and J lost 1; bases outside the gene matches: 2. The CDR3 DNA is TGTGCCAGCTCACCGGGGACTAGCGGGGGGCGCACAGATACGCAGTATTTT. Translated, it gives CASSPGTSGGRTDTQYF. Full variable domain (remainder filled in from reference TRBV18 and TRBJ2-3): NAGVMQNPRHLVRRRGQEARLRCSPMKGHSHVYWYRQLPEEGLKFMVYLQKENIIDESGMPKERFSAEFPKEGPSILRIQQVVRGDSAAYFCASSPGTSGGRTDTQYFGPGTRLTVL.